This paragraph reports one TCR beta chain. Its antigen is unknown. This entry comes from a study of cytomegalovirus exposure and HLA in healthy donors. Looking at the study overall: Findings of an earlier analysis included roughly 110 million unique TCR beta sequences from some 190 million T cells.

Study-level results: Altogether, some 170 TCR beta chains were recorded as cytomegalovirus-associated. In vitro assays verified that three CMV-associated chains recognized CMV antigens specifically.

Primers included in the PCR were 60 Vbeta and 13 Jbeta primers. Repertoires were generated with immunoSEQ multiplex PCR, while TCRdb's copy carries only in-frame clones and drops some. Here the sample spans hundreds of thousands of clones, approximately 90% being singletons. Germline loops: CDR1 ENHRY, CDR2 SYGVKD. This CDR3 region has 15 residues. With 4 bases removed from V and 0 bases from J, the gap between germline ends came to 10 bases. The TCR was taken from a woman under 30 in good health and CMV-seronegative. The sequenced sample consisted of PBMCs. The chain employs TRBV10-3 and TRBJ1-3; D ambiguous. The CDR3 DNA reads TGTGCCATCAGTGGGAGGGATGTCTCTGGAAACACCATATATTTT. Encoded protein: CAISGRDVSGNTIYF.